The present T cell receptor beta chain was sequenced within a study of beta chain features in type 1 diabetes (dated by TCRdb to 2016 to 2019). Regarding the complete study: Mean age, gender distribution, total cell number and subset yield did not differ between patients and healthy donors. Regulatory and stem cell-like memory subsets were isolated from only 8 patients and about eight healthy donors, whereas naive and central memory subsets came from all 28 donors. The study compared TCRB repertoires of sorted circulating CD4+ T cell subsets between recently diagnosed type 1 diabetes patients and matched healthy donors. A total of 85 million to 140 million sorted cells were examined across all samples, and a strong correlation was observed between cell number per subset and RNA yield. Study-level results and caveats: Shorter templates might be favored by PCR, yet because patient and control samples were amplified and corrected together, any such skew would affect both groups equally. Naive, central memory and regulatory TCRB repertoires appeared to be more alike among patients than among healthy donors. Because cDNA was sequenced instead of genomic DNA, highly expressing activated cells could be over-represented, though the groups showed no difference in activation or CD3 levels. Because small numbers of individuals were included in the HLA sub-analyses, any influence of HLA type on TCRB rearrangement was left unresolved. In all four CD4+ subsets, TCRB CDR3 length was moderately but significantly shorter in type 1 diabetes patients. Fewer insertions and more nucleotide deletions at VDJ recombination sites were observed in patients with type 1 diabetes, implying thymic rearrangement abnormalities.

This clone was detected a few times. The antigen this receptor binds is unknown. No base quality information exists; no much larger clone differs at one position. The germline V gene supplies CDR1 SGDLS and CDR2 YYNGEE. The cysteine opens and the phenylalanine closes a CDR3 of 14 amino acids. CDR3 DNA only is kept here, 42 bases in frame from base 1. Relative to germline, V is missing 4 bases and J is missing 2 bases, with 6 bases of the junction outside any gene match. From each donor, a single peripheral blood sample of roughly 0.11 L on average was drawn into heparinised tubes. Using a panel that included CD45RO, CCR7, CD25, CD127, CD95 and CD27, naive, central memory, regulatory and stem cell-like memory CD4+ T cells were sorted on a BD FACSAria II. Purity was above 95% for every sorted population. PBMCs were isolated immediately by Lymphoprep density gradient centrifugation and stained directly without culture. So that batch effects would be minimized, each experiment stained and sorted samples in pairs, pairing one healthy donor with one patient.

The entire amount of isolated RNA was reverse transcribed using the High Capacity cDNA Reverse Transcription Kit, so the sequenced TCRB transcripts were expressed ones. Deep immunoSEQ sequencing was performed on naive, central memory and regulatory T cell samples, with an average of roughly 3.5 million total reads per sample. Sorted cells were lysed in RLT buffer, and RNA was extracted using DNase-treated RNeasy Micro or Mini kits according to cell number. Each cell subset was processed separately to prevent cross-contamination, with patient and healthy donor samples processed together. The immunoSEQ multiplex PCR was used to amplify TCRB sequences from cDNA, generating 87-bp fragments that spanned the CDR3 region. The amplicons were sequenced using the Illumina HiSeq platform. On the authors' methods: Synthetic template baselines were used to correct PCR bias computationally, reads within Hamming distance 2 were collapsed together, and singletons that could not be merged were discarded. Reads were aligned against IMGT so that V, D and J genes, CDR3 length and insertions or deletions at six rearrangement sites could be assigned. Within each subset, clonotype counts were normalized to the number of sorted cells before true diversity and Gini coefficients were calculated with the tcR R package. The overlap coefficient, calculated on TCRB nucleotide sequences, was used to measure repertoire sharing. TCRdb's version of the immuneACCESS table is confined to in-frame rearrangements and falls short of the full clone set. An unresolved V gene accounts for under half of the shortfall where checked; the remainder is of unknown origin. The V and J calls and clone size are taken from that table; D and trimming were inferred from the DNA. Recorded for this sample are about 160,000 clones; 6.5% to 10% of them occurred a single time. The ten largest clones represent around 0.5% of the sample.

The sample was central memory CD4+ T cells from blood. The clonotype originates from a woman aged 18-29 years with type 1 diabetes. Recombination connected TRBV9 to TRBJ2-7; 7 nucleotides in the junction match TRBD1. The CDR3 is CASSKRQGAYEQYF. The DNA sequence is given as TGTGCCAGCAGCAAAAGACAGGGCGCCTACGAGCAGTACTTC.